This T cell receptor (beta chain) was captured in a study of long-term antiretroviral therapy in people with HIV. Study-wide results and limits: Repertoire composition at all time points was dominated by clones that had expanded before ART. Nothing was known about ART adherence, viral resistance or changes in therapy. Blood dating 2004 to 2017 may reflect older ART regimens.

V dropped 5 bases and J dropped 5 bases, with 15 bases sitting between them. The CDR3 runs to 14 residues. CDR1 is KGHSH, CDR2 LQKENI, per germline. About this clone itself: The antigen is unknown.

The authors ran the immunoSEQ assay, v3.0, at survey level. Some clones are missing from TCRdb's copy, which holds only in-frame ones; the method was immunoSEQ multiplex PCR. The repertoire includes more than 15,000 clones, about three quarters of them detected once, and almost 8% sits in the top ten. Sequencing was performed on unsorted PBMCs, taken at the start of antiretroviral therapy, before treatment. This rearrangement joins TRBV18 to TRBJ1-1; D is perhaps TRBD1 (5 bases). The TCR comes from a woman in her forties with HIV. DNA for the CDR3: TGTGCCAGCTCAACGCAGGGAGGGGAAACTGAAGCTTTCTTT. Translating it yields CASSTQGGETEAFF.